The rows below give T cell receptor beta chains drawn from one sample of a study of T cell repertoires in cytomegalovirus infection. One entry per CDR3 protein, called by TCRdb with MiXCR from the reads. Of approximately 630,000 distinct CDR3 sequences listed, less than 25% are singletons. What was sequenced was CD8+ T cells from PBMCs. The receptors shown here come from a human donor in good health (CMV status not recorded). Some clones in this sample may be carry-over from other donors' samples. Both conserved end residues are trimmed from each CDR3. Clone size appears in some rows only: once, few, many, or a class for an expanded clone.

clone size: many
V gene: TRBV7-6
CDR3 protein: ASRTYRGRIYEQY

clone size: NA
V gene: TRBV6-6
CDR3 protein: ASSYARRGPDRPGAF

clone size: few
V gene: TRBV28
CDR3 protein: ASSPLSSGNTIY

clone size: few
V gene: TRBV10-2
CDR3 protein: ASSETSVGNYGYT

clone size: NA
V gene: TRBV7-6
CDR3 protein: ASGSESEAF

clone size: few
V gene: TRBV6-6
CDR3 protein: ASSQVTPGTVSSGNTIY

clone size: NA
V gene: TRBV29-1
CDR3 protein: SAPNSWGGIGDRGNQPQH

clone size: few
V gene: TRBV12-3/TRBV12-4
CDR3 protein: ASSLVGPGDTQY

clone size: many
V gene: TRBV7-2
CDR3 protein: ANTPRGGELF

clone size: NA
V gene: TRBV5-1
CDR3 protein: ASSELGSNQPQH

clone size: NA
V gene: TRBV7-9
CDR3 protein: ASSQGGGSYGYT

clone size: NA
V gene: TRBV5-1
CDR3 protein: ASSLKVMTNEQY

clone size: few
V gene: TRBV9
CDR3 protein: ASSAGQDAAEAF

clone size: few
V gene: TRBV15
CDR3 protein: ATSRPTGFYGYT

clone size: NA
V gene: TRBV27
CDR3 protein: ASRPKTGVDTQY

clone size: many
V gene: TRBV14
CDR3 protein: ASSLWTEPHEQY

clone size: NA
V gene: TRBV13
CDR3 protein: ASSDTGAGSLPSEQY

clone size: NA
V gene: TRBV19
CDR3 protein: ASSIVGRGSGELF

clone size: few
V gene: TRBV11-3
CDR3 protein: ASSSGTGGSGELF

clone size: many
V gene: TRBV7-6
CDR3 protein: ASSYGEGQGSLRGNTEAF

clone size: NA
V gene: TRBV14
CDR3 protein: ASSQEGGGETQY

clone size: many
V gene: TRBV10-3
CDR3 protein: AVRDVVTDTQY

clone size: NA
V gene: TRBV2
CDR3 protein: ASSETFPNTGELF

clone size: NA
V gene: TRBV3-1
CDR3 protein: ASSQEVVISTEAF

clone size: many
V gene: TRBV28
CDR3 protein: ASTPVGPEDTEAF

clone size: NA
V gene: TRBV4-3
CDR3 protein: ASSAGLAGGPRTDTQY

clone size: many
V gene: TRBV28
CDR3 protein: ASISVGGDTQY

clone size: few
V gene: TRBV2
CDR3 protein: ASRNPEGLAGVGNSYNEQF

clone size: once
V gene: TRBV14
CDR3 protein: ASSPLPDPRHYGYT

clone size: few
V gene: TRBV20-1
CDR3 protein: TTLAGGAYNEQF

clone size: NA
V gene: TRBV18
CDR3 protein: ASSLKRDTQY

clone size: many
V gene: TRBV7-2
CDR3 protein: ASSLERARGQETQY

clone size: NA
V gene: TRBV10-2
CDR3 protein: ASTTGLTDTQY

clone size: many
V gene: TRBV7-2
CDR3 protein: ASSLAEGDPTDTQY

clone size: many
V gene: TRBV7-9
CDR3 protein: ASSLAPEAF

clone size: few
V gene: TRBV29-1
CDR3 protein: SVHTGTGYEQY

clone size: few
V gene: TRBV28
CDR3 protein: ATTGDQETQY

clone size: few
V gene: TRBV20-1
CDR3 protein: SASLLAGGLGELF

clone size: NA
V gene: TRBV20-1
CDR3 protein: SASWRAQGSGYT

clone size: many
V gene: TRBV28
CDR3 protein: ASSSSVPPSANVLT

clone size: many
V gene: TRBV6-2/TRBV6-3
CDR3 protein: ASSYGDRGYNEQF

clone size: few
V gene: TRBV29-1
CDR3 protein: SAGTASGGANVLT

clone size: NA
V gene: TRBV7-9
CDR3 protein: ASSPDGLEAF

clone size: few
V gene: TRBV29-1
CDR3 protein: SVVMGDTGELF

clone size: NA
V gene: TRBV10-3
CDR3 protein: AISEFRDRGPKGNRTGANVLT

clone size: NA
V gene: TRBV5-1
CDR3 protein: ASSLVAGLTDTQY

clone size: NA
V gene: TRBV9
CDR3 protein: ASSVGGAGGSYNEQF

clone size: NA
V gene: TRBV29-1
CDR3 protein: SVPTSAHNEQF

clone size: many
V gene: TRBV6-1
CDR3 protein: ASSSPGLAGVYNEQF

clone size: NA
V gene: TRBV7-6
CDR3 protein: ASSHGTTGGSYNEQF

clone size: NA
V gene: TRBV20-1
CDR3 protein: SARDIRISGNTIY

clone size: few
V gene: TRBV25-1
CDR3 protein: ASSEYFTGSTGELF